The 10 T cell receptor beta chains below come from one sample, sequenced in a study of a mutant IDH1 vaccine in newly diagnosed glioma. The time point was: week 5, during vaccination. Each dose delivered 300 ug of mutant IDH1 20-mer peptide subcutaneously with imiquimod. Assay used: immunoSEQ multiplex PCR; TCRdb lists only in-frame clones, some missing. The sample includes over 55,000 clones, 82% of them seen just once. For these receptors, no antigen is known. This specimen consisted of PBMCs, obtained from a glioma patient whose treatment included an IDH1 peptide vaccine. The receptors shown here come from a woman younger than 30 with glioma. Some clones in this sample may be carry-over from other donors' samples.

V gene TRBV11-3 combines with J gene TRBJ2-1; D gene ambiguous. Germline CDR1 is SGHNT and CDR2 is YENEEA. The V end lost 5 bases, the J end lost 2 bases, and 22 bases lay between the germline ends. CDR3 length: 18 residues. CDR3 amino acids: CASSHPGQSRVAYNEQFF. The CDR3 DNA reads TGTGCCAGCAGCCACCCAGGTCAAAGCCGGGTGGCCTACAATGAGCAGTTCTTC. Complete variable domain (other parts from reference TRBV11-3 and TRBJ2-1): EAGVVQSPRYKIIEKKQPVAFWCNPISGHNTLYWYLQNLGQGPELLIRYENEEAVDDSQLPKDRFSAERLKGVDSTLKIQPAELGDSAVYLCASSHPGQSRVAYNEQFFGPGTRLTVL.

V and J are TRBV27 and TRBJ1-2; the D is unclear. The CDR3 runs to 15 residues. The V and J ends lost 2 bases and 0 bases respectively, with 10 bases between them. Germline CDR1 MNHEY, CDR2 SMNVEV (reference sequence). CDR3 sequence (DNA): TGTGCCAGCAGTTTAGTGGGCAGAGCTAACTATGGCTACACCTTC. Its translation is CASSLVGRANYGYTF.

This clone has just one count. The chain links TRBV6-1 to TRBJ2-5; D is unclear. CDR3 length: 13 residues. From germline, CDR1 is MNHNS and CDR2 SASEGT. The V and J ends lost 8 bases and 5 bases respectively, with 15 bases between them. Here the CDR3 DNA reads TGTGCCAGCTCTCGGTGGCGTGCCGAGACCCAGTACTTC. Its protein is CASSRWRAETQYF.

This clone was seen a few times. The rearrangement links TRBV4-1 to TRBJ1-4, with D unclear. Germline V gene data show CDR1 as MGHRA and CDR2 as YSYEKL. The CDR3 totals 15 residues. V dropped 2 bases and J dropped 4 bases, with 11 bases sitting between them. CDR3 DNA: TGCGCCAGCAGCCAATTCGACAAAGATAATGAAAAACTGTTTTTT. Its protein is CASSQFDKDNEKLFF.

The CDR3 DNA is TGTGCCAGCAGTTACTCCCCGGGAGCTAATGAAAAACTGTTTTTT. This encodes CASSYSPGANEKLFF. The chain employs TRBV6-6 and TRBJ1-4; no firm D call. CDR1 is MNHNY and CDR2 is SVGAGI in the germline V gene (reference sequence). V was cut by 0 bases and J by 3 bases, with 8 bases left in between. This CDR3 has 15 amino acids.

V usage is TRBV2 and J usage is TRBJ1-2, with D unresolved. Germline-derived CDR1 and CDR2 are SNHLY and FYNNEI. The CDR3 extends over 15 amino acids. V shed 3 bases and J shed 4 bases, with 15 bases lying between them. CDR3 region: CASSDSGSPFYGYTF. CDR3 DNA sequence: TGTGCCAGCAGTGATAGCGGCAGCCCCTTCTATGGCTACACCTTC.

This clone is classed as medium-sized (0.01 to 0.1%). The chain links TRBV6-5 to TRBJ1-5, with D perhaps matching TRBD1 (6 bases). There are 13 residues in the CDR3. V was shortened by 4 bases and J by 9 bases, with 13 bases between the two germline ends. From germline, CDR1 is MNHEY and CDR2 SVGAGI. DNA for the CDR3: TGTGCCAGCAGTTTCACAGGGCCTTGGCCCCAGCATTTT. Protein sequence: CASSFTGPWPQHF.

The chain uses TRBV5-1 and TRBJ2-4, with a tentative D call TRBD1 (6 bases). Looked up from germline, CDR1 is SGHRS and CDR2 is YFSETQ. V was clipped by 0 bases and J by 11 bases, with 9 bases between them. The CDR3 consists of 12 residues. CDR3 residues: CASSLEGVLQYF. The CDR3 region has the DNA TGCGCCAGCAGCTTGGAGGGGGTTCTTCAGTACTTC.

This chain links TRBV5-4 with TRBJ2-3; TRBD1 matches 8 bases. This CDR3 spans 15 amino acids. Germline V gene data show CDR1 as SGHNT and CDR2 as YYREEE (reference sequence). Germline trimming cut 4 bases from V and 1 base from J; bases unmatched to any gene: 5. The CDR3 nucleotides are TGTGCCAGCAGCGGACAGGGCACGGGCACAGATACGCAGTATTTT. Protein sequence: CASSGQGTGTDTQYF.

V and J are TRBV5-1 and TRBJ2-5; 9 bases map to TRBD2. Germline V gene data show CDR1 as SGHRS and CDR2 as YFSETQ. The junction had 4 bases not matched to a gene; V was cut back by 0 bases and J by 1 base. The CDR3 is made up of 16 amino acids. CDR3: CASSLGIAGVQETQYF. CDR3 DNA sequence: TGCGCCAGCAGCTTGGGGATAGCGGGGGTCCAAGAGACCCAGTACTTC.